The clone carrying this TCR beta chain was seen ten or more times. What was amplified from RNA transcripts were TCR beta CDR3 regions. A first-round RT-PCR of the TCR CDR3 used the HTBI primer set. TCRdb fed the multiplex PCR reads into MiXCR, producing one record per CDR3 protein. The sample includes around 690,000 distinct CDR3 sequences, 15% to 20% of them seen just once. This sample was included in a study of T cells in Graves' hyperthyroidism and ophthalmopathy. Uncontrolled infections, other autoimmune diseases, pregnancy or lactation led to exclusion of patients. V lost 3 bases and J lost 5; bases outside the gene matches: 4. The CDR3 is 14 amino acids. Germline values: CDR1 ENHRY, CDR2 SYGVKD.

This sequence originates from a man aged 50-60 years with Graves' hyperthyroidism. The rearrangement joins TRBV10-3 to TRBJ2-4; the match to TRBD1 covers 7 bases. The source material was blood. The CDR3 spells CAISETGDQNIQYF. The CDR3 region has the DNA TGTGCCATCAGTGAAACAGGGGACCAAAACATTCAGTACTTC.